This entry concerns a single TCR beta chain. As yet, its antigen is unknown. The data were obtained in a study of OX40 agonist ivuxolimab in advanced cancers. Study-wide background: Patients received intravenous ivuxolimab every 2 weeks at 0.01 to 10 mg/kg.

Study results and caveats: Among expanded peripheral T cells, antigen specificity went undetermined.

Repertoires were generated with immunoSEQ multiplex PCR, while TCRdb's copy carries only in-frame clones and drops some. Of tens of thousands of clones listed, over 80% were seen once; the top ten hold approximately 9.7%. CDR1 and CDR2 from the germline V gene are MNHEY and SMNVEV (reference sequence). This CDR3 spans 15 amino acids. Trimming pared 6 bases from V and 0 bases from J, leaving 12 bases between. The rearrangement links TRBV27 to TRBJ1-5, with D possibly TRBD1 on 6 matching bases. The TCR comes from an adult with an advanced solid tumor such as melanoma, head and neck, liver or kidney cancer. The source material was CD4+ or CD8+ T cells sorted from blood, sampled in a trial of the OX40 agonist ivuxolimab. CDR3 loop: CASSGTRYSNQPQHF. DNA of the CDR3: TGTGCCAGCAGCGGGACACGCTATAGCAATCAGCCCCAGCATTTT.